The 9 T cell receptor beta chains presented below share a single source sample, sequenced in a study of blood T cell repertoires in COVID-19 (dated by TCRdb to 2018 to 2021). Library preparation was by the immunoSEQ multiplex PCR assay. This is the immuneACCESS table as TCRdb keeps it, with only in-frame sequences that have V and J called. A part of the clones is gone; compared with another copy, unresolved V genes explain less than half, and the rest is unexplained. The sample yields some 30,000 clones; approximately 92% were counted once. The ten largest clones take up approximately 30% of the sample. The sample comprised peripheral blood. These receptors were obtained from a man older than 75 with acute or convalescent COVID-19.

This clone was seen just once. V and J are TRBV18 and TRBJ1-2, with 9 bases lining up with TRBD1. The germline gives CDR1 KGHSH, CDR2 LQKENI. This CDR3 is built from 16 residues. Trimming at V came to 3 bases and at J to 6 bases, leaving 11 bases not matched to a gene. The DNA of the CDR3 is TGTGCCAGCTCACCGAGGAGCCCGGGACAGGGTGATGGCTACACCTTC. Amino acids: CASSPRSPGQGDGYTF.

This chain connects TRBV19 to TRBJ2-7; weak D call: TRBD1 (6 bases). The CDR3 is 15 amino acids. Germline V lookup: CDR1 LNHDA, CDR2 SQIVND (reference sequence). The V end lost 2 bases, the J end lost 2 bases, and 13 bases lay between the germline ends. The CDR3 spells CASSIQGNGPYEQYF. DNA for the CDR3: TGTGCCAGTAGTATACAGGGGAACGGGCCCTACGAGCAGTACTTC.

This chain joins TRBV30 and TRBJ2-7; 10 bases are a match to TRBD1. Trimming at V came to 4 bases and at J to 4 bases, leaving 1 base not matched to a gene. This CDR3 comprises 12 residues. In germline, CDR1 is GTSNPN, CDR2 SVGIG (reference sequence). For the CDR3, the DNA is TGTGCCTGGACGGGACAGGGGTACGAGCAGTACTTC. It translates to CAWTGQGYEQYF.

The chain couples TRBV30 to TRBJ2-3, with TRBD2 matching 7 bases. The germline gives CDR1 GTSNPN, CDR2 SVGIG (reference sequence). V was pared by 3 bases and J by 3 bases, with 3 bases of the junction left unmatched. The length of the CDR3 is 13 residues. The CDR3 DNA reads as TGTGCCTGGAGCTCTAGCGGAACAGATACGCAGTATTTT. It translates to CAWSSSGTDTQYF.

The chain carries TRBV18 and TRBJ2-7; a possible D gene is TRBD2 (5 bases). Germline V CDR1 and CDR2: KGHSH, LQKENI. The CDR3 sequence is 12 residues long. V was shortened by 9 bases and J by 7 bases, with 16 bases between the two germline ends. Here the CDR3 DNA reads TGTGCCAGTAACGGAGGCGACGGGGAGCAGTACTTC. Its protein is CASNGGDGEQYF.

In DNA form, the CDR3 reads TGTGCCAGCAGCACAGTGTCAGGGTACAATGAGCAGTTCTTC. Translating it yields CASSTVSGYNEQFF. This chain joins TRBV11-2 and TRBJ2-1, with D perhaps TRBD1 (5 bases). The germline gives CDR1 SGHAT, CDR2 FQNNGV. The CDR3 spans 14 residues. V lost 5 bases and J 4 bases, leaving 12 bases between the germline ends.

The rearrangement uses TRBV18 and TRBJ1-5; 7 nucleotides match TRBD1. Germline V gene data show CDR1 as KGHSH and CDR2 as LQKENI. This CDR3 is 22 amino acids long. J gave up 0 bases and V 1 base, and 21 bases lay outside the gene matches. The DNA for the CDR3 is TGTGCCAGCTCACCACGGAGCAGGGGGGCGGCCGAATTCTTAAATAGCAATCAGCCCCAGCATTTT. It is translated as CASSPRSRGAAEFLNSNQPQHF.

This chain uses TRBV6-5 with TRBJ1-1, with D perhaps matching TRBD1 (5 bases). There are 16 residues in the CDR3. V was clipped by 2 bases and J by 4 bases, with 17 bases between them. Germline CDR1 MNHEY, CDR2 SVGAGI. DNA of the CDR3: TGTGCCAGCAGTTACGAATGGGCCGGCGGGGGCACTGAAGCTTTCTTT. Its protein product is CASSYEWAGGGTEAFF.

The V call is TRBV27, the J call TRBJ2-5; 7 bases align to TRBD2. V lost 0 bases to trimming and J lost 6 bases; unmatched junction nucleotides: 7. Germline CDR1 reads MNHEY; CDR2 reads SMNVEV (reference sequence). The CDR3 is made up of 15 amino acids. The CDR3 is CASSLSGGSPKTQYF. In DNA form, the CDR3 reads TGTGCCAGCAGTTTATCGGGAGGGTCCCCCAAGACCCAGTACTTC.